These 5 T cell receptor beta chains came from one sample sequenced in a study of blood T cell repertoires in COVID-19. Generated by immunoSEQ multiplex PCR, the TCRdb table keeps only in-frame clones and is missing some. The sample holds around 130,000 clones, approximately 77% seen once. Material: peripheral blood. The receptors stem from an elderly man with acute or convalescent COVID-19.

The chain uses TRBV15 and TRBJ1-5; no clear D. The CDR3 contains 16 residues. The germline gives CDR1 LNHNV, CDR2 YYDKDF (reference sequence). With 0 bases removed from V and 4 bases from J, the gap between germline ends came to 13 bases. The CDR3 sequence is CATSREKGAPNQPQHF. For the CDR3, the DNA is TGTGCCACCAGCAGAGAGAAAGGAGCCCCTAATCAGCCCCAGCATTTT. Complete variable domain (other parts from reference TRBV15 and TRBJ1-5): DAMVIQNPRYQVTQFGKPVTLSCSQTLNHNVMYWYQQKSSQAPKLLFHYYDKDFNNEADTPDNFQSRRPNTSFCFLDIRSPGLGDTAMYLCATSREKGAPNQPQHFGDGTRLSIL.

This chain uses TRBV4-2 with TRBJ2-1; TRBD1 matches at 10 bases. With 5 bases clipped from V and 5 bases from J, the junction kept 15 bases outside the gene matches. The germline V gene encodes CDR1 LGHNA and CDR2 YNFKEQ. The CDR3 totals 18 residues. DNA for the CDR3: TGTGCCAGCAGCTACGCCAACAATCCGGGACAGGGGAACAATGAGCAGTTCTTC. Its translation: CASSYANNPGQGNNEQFF.

This chain links TRBV2 with TRBJ1-4; tentatively, D is TRBD1 (5 bases). There are 13 residues in the CDR3. Trimming stripped 4 bases from V and 8 bases from J, with 11 bases between. Germline lookup yields CDR1 SNHLY and CDR2 FYNNEI. In nucleotides, the CDR3 is TGTGCCAGCAGTGGCGGGACGGACGAAAAACTGTTTTTT. It yields the protein CASSGGTDEKLFF.

This clone turned up a few times. V gene TRBV11-2 combines with J gene TRBJ2-3, with D maybe TRBD2 (6 bases). CDR3 length equals 16 residues. Germline-derived CDR1 and CDR2 are SGHAT and FQNNGV. V lost 5 bases and J lost 2, with 17 bases in between. The CDR3 loop reads CASSLTTGTPTDTQYF. The CDR3 DNA follows: TGTGCCAGCAGCCTCACAACCGGGACTCCCACAGATACGCAGTATTTT. The full variable domain, completed using reference TRBV11-2 and TRBJ2-3, is EAGVAQSPRYKIIEKRQSVAFWCNPISGHATLYWYQQILGQGPKLLIQFQNNGVVDDSQLPKDRFSAERLKGVDSTLKIQPAKLEDSAVYLCASSLTTGTPTDTQYFGPGTRLTVL.

V and J are TRBV6-1 and TRBJ2-7, with TRBD1 matching 7 bases. The CDR3 runs to 16 residues. Germline loops: CDR1 MNHNS, CDR2 SASEGT. With V trimmed by 2 bases and J by 1 base, 8 bases remained unmatched. The CDR3 reads CASSESGQRYSYEQYF. CDR3 nucleotide sequence: TGTGCCAGCAGTGAATCGGGACAGAGGTATTCCTACGAGCAGTACTTC.